The 12 T cell receptor beta chains in this list originate from one sample, sequenced in a study of response to subunit inactivated influenza vaccine. TCRdb passed the RT-PCR reads through MiXCR, listing each CDR3 protein once. The data show hundreds of thousands of distinct CDR3 sequences, with around 16% seen just once and roughly 11% held by the top ten. Material: PBMCs from blood, obtained 11 to 12 days after vaccination. Receptors originate from a man aged 50-59 years who received an inactivated influenza vaccine.

The chain combines TRBV28 with TRBJ2-7, with D possibly TRBD2 on 6 matching bases. The CDR3 runs 15 residues. Germline V gene lookup returns CDR1 MDHEN and CDR2 SYDVKM. Trimming cost V 4 bases and J 0 bases, with 13 bases left between them. CDR3: CASSSQRVYSYEQYF. The DNA for the CDR3 is TGTGCCAGCAGTTCCCAGCGGGTCTACTCCTACGAGCAGTACTTC.

This clonotype was seen ten or more times. This sequence joins TRBV12-3 or TRBV12-4 and TRBJ2-4; no firm D call. The CDR3 has 13 residues. V lost 3 bases and J 6 bases, leaving 9 bases between the germline ends. Here the CDR3 DNA reads TGTGCCAGCAGTTTGTCTAGTACAAACATTCAGTACTTC. This gives the protein CASSLSSTNIQYF.

The sample holds a few counts of this clonotype. V usage is TRBV25-1 and J usage is TRBJ2-5; unclear D gene. The CDR3 is made up of 12 amino acids. The ends were cut back, 5 bases at V and 4 bases at J, with 8 bases in the middle. The germline gives CDR1 MGHDK, CDR2 SYGVNS. CDR3 sequence (DNA): TGTGCCAGCAGTAACCGACGAGAGACCCAGTACTTC. Its translation is CASSNRRETQYF.

This clonotype was seen more than once but under ten times. The rearrangement uses TRBV18 and TRBJ2-7, with D perhaps matching TRBD1 (6 bases). The germline V gene has CDR1 KGHSH and CDR2 LQKENI. The CDR3 has 16 amino acids. Trimming pared 1 base from V and 2 bases from J, leaving 15 bases between. In nucleotides, the CDR3 is TGTGCCAGCTCACCACGACAGGATCGAGTAACCTACGAGCAGTACTTC. Its protein is CASSPRQDRVTYEQYF.

The J gene is TRBJ2-7, the V gene TRBV3-1; D gene uncertain. This CDR3 region has 13 residues. From germline, CDR1 is LGHDT and CDR2 YNNKEL (reference sequence). Trimming removed 3 bases at V and 3 bases at J, with 9 bases between. The CDR3 DNA sequence: TGTGCCAGCAGCCAGGGGAATGGCTACGAGCAGTACTTC. Its protein product is CASSQGNGYEQYF.

The chain carries TRBV20-1 and TRBJ1-2, with TRBD1 identical over 8 bases. The CDR3 consists of 12 residues. The germline V gene has CDR1 DFQATT and CDR2 SNEGSKA (reference sequence). After removal of 8 bases from V and 3 bases from J, the junction contained 5 bases not matched to a gene. The CDR3 DNA sequence: TGCAGTAGTACAGGGGGGGACTATGGCTACACCTTC. It encodes CSSTGGDYGYTF.

J is TRBJ2-2 and V is TRBV12-3 or TRBV12-4, with 9 bases identical to TRBD1. Trimming took 4 bases from V and 7 from J; bases not matched to a gene: 4. The length of the CDR3 is 14 residues. In DNA, the CDR3 is TGTGCCAGCAGTTGGGACAGGGAGGTCGGGGAGCTGTTTTTT. The encoded protein is CASSWDREVGELFF.

This clonotype showed up just a few times. The J gene is TRBJ2-1, the V gene TRBV12-3 or TRBV12-4; TRBD1 matches 7 bases. The CDR3 runs 14 residues. With V trimmed by 5 bases and J by 2 bases, 3 bases remained unmatched. The CDR3 here is CASSRQGTYNEQFF. CDR3 nucleotide sequence: TGTGCCAGCAGTCGACAGGGCACCTACAATGAGCAGTTCTTC.

The gene calls are TRBV11-2 and TRBJ2-4; D gene uncertain. The germline gives CDR1 SGHAT, CDR2 FQNNGV. The germline V and J ends were trimmed by 2 bases and 8 bases, with 13 bases remaining between them. The CDR3 is 14 residues long. Here the CDR3 DNA reads TGTGCCAGCAGCTTATTGATCGGGTTGGACATTCAGTACTTC. Amino acid sequence: CASSLLIGLDIQYF.

The chain couples TRBV24-1 to TRBJ1-2; 8 positions agree with TRBD1. V was pared by 4 bases and J by 8 bases, with 5 bases of the junction left unmatched. This CDR3 region has 13 residues. CDR1 is KGHDR and CDR2 is SFDVKD in the germline V gene. The CDR3 DNA reads TGTGCCACCAGTGAGTGGACAGGGAAAGGCTACACCTTC. Protein product: CATSEWTGKGYTF.

V and J are TRBV7-2 and TRBJ2-7, with 9 bases matching TRBD1. Germline V gene data show CDR1 as SGHTA and CDR2 as FQGNSA. Trimming took 0 bases from V and 5 from J; bases not matched to a gene: 5. The length of the CDR3 is 15 residues. The CDR3 loop is CASSLADRGGHEQYF. The CDR3 nucleotides read TGTGCCAGCAGCTTAGCGGACAGGGGAGGGCACGAGCAGTACTTC.

The rearrangement links TRBV12-3 or TRBV12-4 to TRBJ2-7; D is perhaps TRBD1 (6 bases). The length of the CDR3 is 13 residues. Trimming removed 4 bases at V and 7 bases at J, with 14 bases between. CDR3 amino acids: CASSSVAGVEQYF. The CDR3 DNA reads as TGTGCCAGCAGTTCGGTGGCAGGGGTTGAGCAGTACTTC.